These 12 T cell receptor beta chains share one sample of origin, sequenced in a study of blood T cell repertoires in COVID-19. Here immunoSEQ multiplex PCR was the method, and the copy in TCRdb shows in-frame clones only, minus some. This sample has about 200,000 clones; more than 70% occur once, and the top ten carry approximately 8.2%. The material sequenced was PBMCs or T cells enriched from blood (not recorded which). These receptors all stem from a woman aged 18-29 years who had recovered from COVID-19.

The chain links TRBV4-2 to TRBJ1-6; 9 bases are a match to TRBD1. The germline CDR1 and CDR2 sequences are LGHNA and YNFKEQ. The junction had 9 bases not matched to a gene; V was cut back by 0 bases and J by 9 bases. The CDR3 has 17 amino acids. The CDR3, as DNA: TGTGCCAGCAGCCAAGAGATCGGACAGGGGTTCGGTTCACCCCTCCACTTT. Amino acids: CASSQEIGQGFGSPLHF.

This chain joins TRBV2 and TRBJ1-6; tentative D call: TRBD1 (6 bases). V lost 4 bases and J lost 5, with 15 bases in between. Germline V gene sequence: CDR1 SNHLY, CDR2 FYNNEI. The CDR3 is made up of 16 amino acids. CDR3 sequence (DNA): TGTGCCAGCAGTGTACAGGGTGGCCTAAATAATTCACCCCTCCACTTT. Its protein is CASSVQGGLNNSPLHF. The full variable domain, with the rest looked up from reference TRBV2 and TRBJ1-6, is EPEVTQTPSHQVTQMGQEVILRCVPISNHLYFYWYRQILGQKVEFLVSFYNNEISEKSEIFDDQFSVERPDGSNFTLKIRSTKLEDSAMYFCASSVQGGLNNSPLHFGNGTRLTVT.

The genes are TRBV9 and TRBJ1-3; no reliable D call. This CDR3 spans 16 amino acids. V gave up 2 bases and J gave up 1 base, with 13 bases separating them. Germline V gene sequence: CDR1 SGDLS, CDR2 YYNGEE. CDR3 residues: CASSVFGRESGNTIYF. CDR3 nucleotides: TGTGCCAGCAGCGTTTTTGGGAGGGAATCTGGAAACACCATATATTTT.

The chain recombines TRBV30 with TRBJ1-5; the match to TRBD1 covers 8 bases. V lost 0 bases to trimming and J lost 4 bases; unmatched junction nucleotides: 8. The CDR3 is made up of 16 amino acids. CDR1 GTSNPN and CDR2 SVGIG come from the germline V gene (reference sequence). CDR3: CAWSVQGDWGNQPQHF. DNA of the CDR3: TGTGCCTGGAGTGTACAGGGGGACTGGGGGAATCAGCCCCAGCATTTT.

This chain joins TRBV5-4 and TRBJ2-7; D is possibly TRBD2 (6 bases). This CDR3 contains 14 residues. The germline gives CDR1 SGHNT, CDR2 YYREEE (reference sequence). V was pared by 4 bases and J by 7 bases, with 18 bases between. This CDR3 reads CASSRETSYREQYF. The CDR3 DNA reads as TGTGCCAGCAGCCGAGAGACTAGTTATAGGGAGCAGTACTTC.

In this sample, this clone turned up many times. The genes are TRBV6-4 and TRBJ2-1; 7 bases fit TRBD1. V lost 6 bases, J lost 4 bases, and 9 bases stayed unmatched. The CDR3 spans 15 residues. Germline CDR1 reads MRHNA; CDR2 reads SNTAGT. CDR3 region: CASSERTGGYNEQFF. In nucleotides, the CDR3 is TGTGCCAGCAGCGAACGGACAGGTGGTTACAATGAGCAGTTCTTC.

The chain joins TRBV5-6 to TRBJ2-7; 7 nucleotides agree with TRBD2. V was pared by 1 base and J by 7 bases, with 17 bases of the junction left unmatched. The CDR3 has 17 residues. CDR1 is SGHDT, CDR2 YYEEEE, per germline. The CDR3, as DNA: TGTGCCAGCAGCTTGTTATGGGAGACTAGCAATTCTCGGGAGCAGTACTTC. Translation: CASSLLWETSNSREQYF.

Here the CDR3 reads CASSSDREIPEQYF. In DNA form, the CDR3 reads TGTGCCAGCAGCTCCGACAGGGAAATTCCCGAGCAGTACTTC. This chain connects TRBV27 to TRBJ2-7, with 7 bases fitting TRBD1. The V and J ends lost 6 bases and 6 bases, in that order; junction bases with no gene match: 11. This CDR3 has 14 amino acids. CDR1 MNHEY and CDR2 SMNVEV come from the germline V gene (reference sequence).

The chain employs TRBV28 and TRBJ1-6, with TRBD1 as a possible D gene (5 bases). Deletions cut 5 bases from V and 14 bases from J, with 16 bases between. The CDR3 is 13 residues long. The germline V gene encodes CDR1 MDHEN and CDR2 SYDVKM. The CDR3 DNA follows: TGTGCCAGCAGTAGCGACAGCCGCCTGGCCCTCCACTTT. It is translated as CASSSDSRLALHF.

The DNA of the CDR3 is TGTGCCAGCAGTTTTATTGGGGCATATGGCTACACCTTC. Its protein is CASSFIGAYGYTF. The rearrangement links TRBV12-3 or TRBV12-4 to TRBJ1-2; possibly TRBD1 for D (5 bases). V lost 3 bases, J lost 5 bases, and 10 bases lay in between. The CDR3 loop spans 13 amino acids.

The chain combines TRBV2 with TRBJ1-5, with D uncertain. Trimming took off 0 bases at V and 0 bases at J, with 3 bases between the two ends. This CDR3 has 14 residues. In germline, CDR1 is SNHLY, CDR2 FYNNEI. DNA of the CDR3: TGTGCCAGCAGTGAAGCCTATAGCAATCAGCCCCAGCATTTT. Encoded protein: CASSEAYSNQPQHF.

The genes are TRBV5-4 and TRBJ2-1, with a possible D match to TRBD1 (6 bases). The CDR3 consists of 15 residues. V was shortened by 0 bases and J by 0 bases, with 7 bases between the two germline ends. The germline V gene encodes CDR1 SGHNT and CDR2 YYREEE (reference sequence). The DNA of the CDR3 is TGTGCCAGCAGCTTGGTCAGGGGCTCCTACAATGAGCAGTTCTTC. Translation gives CASSLVRGSYNEQFF.